This paragraph covers one T cell receptor beta chain sequence. These data are taken from a study of shared clonotypes between healthy human individuals. TCRdb's copy holds only in-frame clones and misses some; the assay was immunoSEQ multiplex PCR. The sample lists some 470,000 clones; over 65% were seen once. The V and J ends lost 4 bases and 1 base respectively, with 8 bases between them. CDR3 size: 13 residues. Per the germline V gene, CDR1 is SGHRS and CDR2 is YFSETQ. The TCR was taken from a middle-aged woman in good health. Some clones in this sample may be carry-over from other donors' samples. V usage is TRBV5-1 and J usage is TRBJ2-5; no clear D gene. Sequences were obtained from PBMCs. The CDR3, as DNA: TGCGCCAGCAGCCGGACCCCCCAAGAGACCCAGTACTTC. Translating it yields CASSRTPQETQYF. The full variable domain, with the rest looked up from reference TRBV5-1 and TRBJ2-5, is KAGVTQTPRYLIKTRGQQVTLSCSPISGHRSVSWYQQTPGQGLQFLFEYFSETQRNKGNFPGRFSGRQFSNSRSEMNVSTLELGDSALYLCASSRTPQETQYFGPGTRLLVL.